These 15 T cell receptor beta chains were all obtained from the same sample, sequenced in a study of blood T cells in healthy people across ages. The authors ran a second PCR of 7 to 11 cycles using a sample-barcoded 5' primer and a J-beta primer mix. TCRdb redid the calling of the 5' RACE reads with MiXCR, one entry per CDR3 protein. The data contain about 830,000 distinct CDR3 sequences, roughly 50% of them seen just once; the ten biggest clones take up 20% to 25%. Sequenced material: blood. The receptors derive from a man aged 25 to 40 in good health.

This chain connects TRBV12-3 or TRBV12-4 to TRBJ2-4; 9 bases map to TRBD1. The J call may be faulty, since TRBJ2-7 better matches the DNA end. The CDR3 consists of 15 residues. CDR3 nucleotide sequence: TGTGCCAGCAGCACATCCGGGACAGGGTCCCACGAGCAGTACTTC. The encoded protein is CASSTSGTGSHEQYF.

The chain employs TRBV12-3 or TRBV12-4 and TRBJ2-3; a possible D gene is TRBD1 (7 bases). Deletions cut 5 bases from V and 2 bases from J, with 17 bases between. The CDR3 length is 16 residues. This chain's CDR3 is CASSLGGRGDTDTQYF. The CDR3 DNA is TGTGCCAGCAGTCTAGGGGGCAGGGGGGACACAGATACGCAGTATTTT.

The chain recombines TRBV7-3 with TRBJ2-5; no firm D call. Germline values: CDR1 SGHTA, CDR2 FQGTGA. The CDR3 has 16 residues. V lost 1 base, J lost 4 bases, and 16 bases lay in between. CDR3 residues: CASSLRSLEEGETQYF. The CDR3 coding sequence is TGTGCCAGCAGCTTAAGGTCGTTAGAGGAAGGAGAGACCCAGTACTTC.

The V call is TRBV4-2, the J call TRBJ2-1; a possible D gene is TRBD2 (5 bases). V lost 4 bases to trimming and J lost 6 bases, with 19 bases between them. The CDR3 has 16 amino acids. In germline, CDR1 is LGHNA, CDR2 YNFKEQ. The CDR3 DNA follows: TGTGCCAGCAGCCCCCAAACTAGGGAGAGGGCCAATGAGCAGTTCTTC. This translates into CASSPQTRERANEQFF.

This clonotype was counted between two and nine times. The V and J genes are TRBV20-1 and TRBJ1-2; weak D call: TRBD1 (6 bases). Trimming removed 3 bases from V and 4 bases from J, with 6 bases in between. This CDR3 contains 11 residues. Germline V CDR1 and CDR2: DFQATT, SNEGSKA (reference sequence). The CDR3 nucleotides are TGCAGTGCTAGGACAGGCTATGGCTACACCTTC. Protein sequence: CSARTGYGYTF.

The V and J genes are TRBV6-5 and TRBJ2-1; tentative D call: TRBD1 (5 bases). The germline V gene encodes CDR1 MNHEY and CDR2 SVGAGI. The CDR3 runs 13 residues. V was clipped by 6 bases and J by 13 bases, with 19 bases between them. The CDR3 region is CASSPGFQETQFF. The CDR3 coding sequence is TGTGCCAGCAGCCCAGGGTTCCAAGAGACCCAGTTCTTC.

V usage is TRBV9 and J usage is TRBJ1-1; 10 positions match TRBD1. The length of the CDR3 is 16 residues. Germline-derived CDR1 and CDR2 are SGDLS and YYNGEE. J gave up 1 base and V 3 bases, and 6 bases lay outside the gene matches. The chain's CDR3 is CASSGGTGATNTEAFF. The CDR3 DNA sequence: TGTGCCAGCAGCGGGGGGACAGGGGCTACGAACACTGAAGCTTTCTTT.

The rearrangement joins TRBV7-2 to TRBJ2-1; 8 nucleotides agree with TRBD2. The J call may be incorrect, as the DNA end agrees better with TRBJ2-7. Germline V lookup: CDR1 SGHTA, CDR2 FQGNSA. This CDR3 has 17 amino acids. The CDR3 DNA sequence: TGTGCCAGCAGCCCCCCGGGGGGGCAAAACTCCTACAATGAGCAGTACTTC. Translation gives CASSPPGGQNSYNEQYF.

In this sample, this clonotype turned up a few times. The gene calls are TRBV7-2 and TRBJ2-7; D possibly corresponds to TRBD2 (6 bases). Between the trimmed V and J ends, which lost 2 bases and 3 bases, there was a span of 11 bases. The germline CDR1 and CDR2 sequences are SGHTA and FQGNSA. This CDR3 region has 14 residues. The CDR3 region has the DNA TGTGCCAGCAGCTTATGGGGACTCGACTACGAGCAGTACTTC. Protein sequence: CASSLWGLDYEQYF.

V gene TRBV4-3 combines with J gene TRBJ2-3; D gene unclear. This CDR3 comprises 13 residues. Trimming took 3 bases from V and 5 from J, leaving 9 bases between them. CDR1 LGHNA and CDR2 YSLEER come from the germline V gene. The CDR3 loop is CASSHRLEDTQYF. Written as DNA, the CDR3 is TGCGCCAGCAGCCACCGACTTGAAGATACGCAGTATTTT.

This clonotype was picked up a small number of times. This chain connects TRBV5-1 to TRBJ1-1; no clear D gene. The CDR3 totals 16 residues. V lost 0 bases and J lost 0, with 12 bases in between. CDR1 is SGHRS, CDR2 YFSETQ, per germline. CDR3 in DNA: TGCGCCAGCAGCTTGGTCTCGGTTCTTGTGAACACTGAAGCTTTCTTT. Protein sequence: CASSLVSVLVNTEAFF.

J is TRBJ1-4 and V is TRBV7-6; TRBD1 matches 7 bases. The CDR3 is 17 amino acids. Germline CDR1 reads SGHVS; CDR2 reads FNYEAQ. V gave up 5 bases and J gave up 0 bases; unmatched junction bases: 9. CDR3 amino acids: CASSPTGMGATNEKLFF. The CDR3 bases are TGTGCCAGCAGCCCGACAGGGATGGGGGCAACTAATGAAAAACTGTTTTTT.

J is TRBJ1-2 and V is TRBV3-1; D is unresolved. From germline, CDR1 is LGHDT and CDR2 YNNKEL (reference sequence). This CDR3 is 13 amino acids long. V shed 0 bases and J shed 7 bases, with 9 bases lying between them. CDR3 protein: CASSQDGRGGYTF. The CDR3 coding sequence is TGTGCCAGCAGCCAAGACGGTCGGGGTGGCTACACCTTC. Combining the CDR3 with reference TRBV3-1 and TRBJ1-2 gives the whole variable domain DTAVSQTPKYLVTQMGNDKSIKCEQNLGHDTMYWYKQDSKKFLKIMFSYNNKELIINETVPNRFSPKSPDKAHLNLHINSLELGDSAVYFCASSQDGRGGYTFGSGTRLTVV.

The sample holds one count of this clonotype. The chain carries TRBV20-1 and TRBJ2-7, with a tentative D call TRBD2 (5 bases). Between the trimmed V and J ends, which lost 4 bases and 3 bases, there was a span of 16 bases. Germline CDR1 reads DFQATT; CDR2 reads SNEGSKA (reference sequence). The CDR3 is 14 residues long. For the CDR3, the DNA is TGCAGTGCTATTGTGTCTAGCTGGAACTACGAGCAGTACTTC. Translation: CSAIVSSWNYEQYF.

The chain is built from TRBV20-1 and TRBJ1-2; the D is unclear. With 8 bases removed from V and 2 bases from J, the gap between germline ends came to 15 bases. CDR1 and CDR2 (germline): DFQATT, SNEGSKA (reference sequence). The CDR3 contains 13 residues. Here the CDR3 DNA reads TGCAGTTTTAGGGAAGCAGAGAACTATGGCTACACCTTC. This gives the protein CSFREAENYGYTF.